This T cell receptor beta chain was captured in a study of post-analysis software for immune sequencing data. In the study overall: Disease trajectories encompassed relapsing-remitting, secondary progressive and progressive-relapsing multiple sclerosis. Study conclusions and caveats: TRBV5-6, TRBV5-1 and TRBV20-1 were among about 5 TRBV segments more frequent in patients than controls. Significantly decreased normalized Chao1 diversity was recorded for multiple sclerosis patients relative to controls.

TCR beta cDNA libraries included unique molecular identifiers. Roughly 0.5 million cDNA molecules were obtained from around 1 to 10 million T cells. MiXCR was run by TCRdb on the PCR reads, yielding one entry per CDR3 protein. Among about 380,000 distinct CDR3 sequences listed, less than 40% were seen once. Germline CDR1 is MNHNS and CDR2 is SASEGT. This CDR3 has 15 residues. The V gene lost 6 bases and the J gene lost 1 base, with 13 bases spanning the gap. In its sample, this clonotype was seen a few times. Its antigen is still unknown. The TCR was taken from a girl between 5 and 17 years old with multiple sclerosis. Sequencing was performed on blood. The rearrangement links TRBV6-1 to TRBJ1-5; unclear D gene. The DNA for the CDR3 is TGTGCCAGCAGCCGCCTGGATCAGAGCAATCAGCCCCAGCATTTT. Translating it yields CASSRLDQSNQPQHF.